The clone carrying this T cell receptor beta chain was seen a few times. Relative to the germline gene, one junction end is altered; a read error may explain this. Thyroid surgery was preceded by no treatment in any patient. Via MiXCR, TCRdb re-called the PCR reads. The sample lists 13,000 to 15,000 clones, about a quarter occurring once. The CDR3 loop spans 15 amino acids. The germline V gene encodes CDR1 LNHDA and CDR2 SQIVND (reference sequence). These data belong to a study of metastatic and nonmetastatic thyroid tumors. The chain carries TRBV19 and TRBJ1-5; D unresolved. What was sequenced was tumor tissue. The receptor's source is a female donor with papillary thyroid cancer or a benign thyroid nodule (not recorded which). Some clones in this sample may be carry-over from other donors' samples. The CDR3: CSSSTDMVGNQPQHF. The CDR3 DNA sequence: TGTTCCAGTAGTACCGACATGGTTGGCAATCAGCCCCAGCATTTT. The entire variable domain, with the rest obtained from reference TRBV19 and TRBJ1-5, is as follows: DGGITQSPKYLFRKEGQNVTLSCEQNLNHDAMYWYRQDPGQGLRLIYYSQIVNDFQKGDIAEGYSVSREKKESFPLTVTSAQKNPTAFYLCSSSTDMVGNQPQHFGDGTRLSIL.